The present T cell receptor (beta chain) was sequenced within a study of neurological immune-mediated disorders. TCRdb passed the 5' RACE reads through MiXCR, listing each CDR3 protein once. There are some 30,000 distinct CDR3 sequences in the sample; about a sixth occur only once, and around 4.9% lies in the top ten. The CDR3 sequence is 14 residues long. Trimming cost V 5 bases and J 6 bases, with 14 bases left between them. Germline lookup yields CDR1 MNHEY and CDR2 SVGAGI. Findings of the study overall: TCR-beta repertoires seemed private in all groups, with no expanded CDR3 amino acid sequences shared.

The time point denotes: technical triplicate 3. This clonotype has a count of ten or more. Its specificity is unknown. Sequenced: CD4+ T cells from blood. The clonotype originates from a female donor with HTLV-1-associated myelopathy (HAM/TSP). This chain joins TRBV6-5 and TRBJ1-5; D unclear. The CDR3 nucleotides are TGTGCCAGCAGTCGGGCCCCTTACGGTCAGCCCCAGCATTTT. Translated: CASSRAPYGQPQHF.